A single sample gave rise to the 26 T cell receptor beta chains below, sequenced in a study of cytomegalovirus exposure and HLA in healthy donors. PCR was performed using 60 Vbeta and 13 Jbeta primers. Sequencing was performed with immunoSEQ multiplex PCR; in TCRdb, only in-frame clones are kept and a portion is missing. The sample has around 140,000 clones, about two thirds seen once. Sequencing was carried out using PBMCs. Receptors originate from a woman in her thirties or forties in good health and CMV-seronegative.

The rearrangement joins TRBV29-1 to TRBJ1-1; D may be TRBD1 (5 bases). CDR3 length: 15 residues. V gave up 5 bases and J gave up 0 bases, with 16 bases separating them. Germline V lookup: CDR1 SQVTM, CDR2 ANQGSEA. CDR3 DNA sequence: TGCAGCGTTCACCCGGGACTTCTCATGAACACTGAAGCTTTCTTT. Protein sequence: CSVHPGLLMNTEAFF.

This clone showed up just a few times. The V call is TRBV5-4, the J call TRBJ2-4; 8 bases fit TRBD1. The CDR3 is 14 amino acids. V lost 4 bases and J lost 7; bases outside the gene matches: 7. Germline V gene lookup returns CDR1 SGHNT and CDR2 YYREEE (reference sequence). The CDR3 region is CASSADRGSNIQYF. The CDR3 DNA reads TGTGCCAGCAGCGCTGACAGGGGCAGCAACATTCAGTACTTC.

The rearrangement links TRBV7-2 to TRBJ1-5; no firm D call. Between the trimmed V and J ends, which lost 8 bases and 3 bases, there was a span of 11 bases. From germline, CDR1 is SGHTA and CDR2 FQGNSA. The CDR3 sequence is 13 residues long. The DNA for the CDR3 is TGTGCCAGCGCTACCCATGACAATCAGCCCCAGCATTTT. It codes for CASATHDNQPQHF.

The chain uses TRBV28 and TRBJ2-2; D is unclear. Per the germline V gene, CDR1 is MDHEN and CDR2 is SYDVKM. This CDR3 spans 14 amino acids. The ends were cut back, 3 bases at V and 2 bases at J, with 7 bases in the middle. This CDR3 is CASSLNSNTGELFF. CDR3 DNA sequence: TGTGCCAGCAGTTTGAATAGCAACACCGGGGAGCTGTTTTTT.

This clone was counted between two and nine times. The chain links TRBV7-2 to TRBJ1-5; TRBD1 matches at 9 bases. The CDR3 has 16 residues. The germline gives CDR1 SGHTA, CDR2 FQGNSA. V shed 4 bases, J shed 2 bases, and the junction held 6 bases outside the gene matches. CDR3 nucleotides: TGTGCCAGCAGCTCCTGGACAGGGGTCGGCAATCAGCCCCAGCATTTT. It encodes CASSSWTGVGNQPQHF.

This sequence joins TRBV7-2 and TRBJ1-3; D is undetermined. Trimming removed 1 base at V and 0 bases at J, with 7 bases between. The germline CDR1 and CDR2 sequences are SGHTA and FQGNSA. This CDR3 is built from 15 residues. The CDR3 sequence: CASSLEAGSGNTIYF. The DNA for the CDR3 is TGTGCCAGCAGCTTAGAGGCAGGCTCTGGAAACACCATATATTTT.

In its sample, this clone was seen once. V usage is TRBV11-1 and J usage is TRBJ2-3; the D is unclear. This CDR3 contains 16 residues. Germline-derived CDR1 and CDR2 are SGHAT and FQDESV (reference sequence). V was clipped by 7 bases and J by 3 bases, with 20 bases between them. The CDR3 loop reads CASTPYLAGTTDTQYF. CDR3 in DNA: TGTGCCAGCACGCCTTACTTGGCAGGAACAACAGATACGCAGTATTTT.

V gene TRBV5-1 combines with J gene TRBJ1-1; 10 bases are shared with TRBD1. This CDR3 spans 14 amino acids. Per germline, CDR1 SGHRS and CDR2 YFSETQ. V lost 0 bases and J lost 11; bases outside the gene matches: 7. In nucleotides, the CDR3 is TGCGCCAGCAGCTTGGGACAGGGGGCTTCAGTGGCTTTCTTT. It encodes CASSLGQGASVAFF.

The chain combines TRBV12-5 with TRBJ1-2; tentatively, D is TRBD1 (5 bases). Germline CDR1 and CDR2: LGHNT and FRNRAP. The CDR3 has 16 residues. Trimming pared 0 bases from V and 2 bases from J, leaving 13 bases between. This CDR3 reads CASGLVPQGGNYGYTF. The CDR3 DNA reads as TGTGCTAGTGGTTTGGTACCGCAGGGCGGAAACTATGGCTACACCTTC.

This chain uses TRBV15 with TRBJ2-1; 10 bases agree with TRBD2. This CDR3 spans 17 amino acids. Germline CDR1 reads LNHNV; CDR2 reads YYDKDF (reference sequence). V dropped 0 bases and J dropped 4; count of bases not matched to a gene: 6. CDR3 nucleotide sequence: TGTGCCACCAGCAGAGATTCCCCTAGCGGGGGTTACAATGAGCAGTTCTTC. This gives the protein CATSRDSPSGGYNEQFF. The whole variable domain, remainder taken from reference TRBV15 and TRBJ2-1, is DAMVIQNPRYQVTQFGKPVTLSCSQTLNHNVMYWYQQKSSQAPKLLFHYYDKDFNNEADTPDNFQSRRPNTSFCFLDIRSPGLGDTAMYLCATSRDSPSGGYNEQFFGPGTRLTVL.

This clone occurred a few times. The rearrangement uses TRBV4-1 and TRBJ1-1, with unresolved D. The CDR3 loop spans 15 amino acids. Trimming took 2 bases from V and 1 from J, leaving 11 bases between them. The germline V gene has CDR1 MGHRA and CDR2 YSYEKL. CDR3 bases: TGCGCCAGCAGCCAATTAATTGGAGCGAACACTGAAGCTTTCTTT. Translating gives CASSQLIGANTEAFF.

The chain couples TRBV9 to TRBJ1-6; D gene uncertain. This CDR3 is 14 amino acids long. Trimming left V 0 bases short and J 5 bases short, with 6 bases between. From germline, CDR1 is SGDLS and CDR2 YYNGEE. CDR3 DNA sequence: TGTGCCAGCAGCGTAGGAGGTGATAATTCACCCCTCCACTTT. This encodes CASSVGGDNSPLHF.

The rearrangement joins TRBV11-3 to TRBJ2-1, with 12 nucleotides matching TRBD2. Germline loops: CDR1 SGHNT, CDR2 YENEEA. V was clipped by 5 bases and J by 4 bases; unmatched bases: 6. This CDR3 spans 16 amino acids. The CDR3 is CASSEGTSGPYNEQFF. The CDR3 region has the DNA TGTGCCAGCAGCGAGGGGACTAGCGGGCCGTACAATGAGCAGTTCTTC.

The rearrangement links TRBV4-2 to TRBJ2-1, with 11 bases matching TRBD2. CDR3 length: 17 residues. Germline assignment: CDR1 LGHNA and CDR2 YNFKEQ. Losses at the gene ends were 4 bases for V and 9 bases for J; bases not matched to a gene: 14. The CDR3 sequence is CASSPFHTSGGLGEQFF. For the CDR3, the DNA is TGTGCCAGCAGCCCTTTTCATACTAGCGGGGGACTGGGTGAGCAGTTCTTC.

The J gene is TRBJ1-4, the V gene TRBV5-1, with TRBD1 as a possible D gene (6 bases). The CDR3 runs to 15 residues. V was cut by 4 bases and J by 5 bases, with 15 bases left in between. CDR1 is SGHRS and CDR2 is YFSETQ in the germline V gene. The CDR3 sequence is CASSPGQTENEKLFF. The CDR3 DNA follows: TGCGCCAGCAGCCCAGGACAGACCGAAAATGAAAAACTGTTTTTT.

This chain joins TRBV5-1 and TRBJ1-2; the D gene is possibly TRBD1 (6 bases). Trimming shortened V by 0 bases and J by 4 bases, and 13 bases separated the two germline ends. Germline V gene sequence: CDR1 SGHRS, CDR2 YFSETQ. The CDR3 extends over 15 amino acids. CDR3 amino acids: CASSLAQGILYGYTF. In DNA form, the CDR3 reads TGCGCCAGCAGCTTGGCGCAGGGGATTCTCTATGGCTACACCTTC.

The chain joins TRBV19 to TRBJ2-5; D gene uncertain. This CDR3 has 14 amino acids. Between the trimmed V and J ends, which lost 5 bases and 0 bases, there was a span of 10 bases. Looked up from germline, CDR1 is LNHDA and CDR2 is SQIVND (reference sequence). This CDR3 is CASSRRQDQETQYF. Here the CDR3 DNA reads TGTGCCAGTAGTCGACGGCAGGACCAAGAGACCCAGTACTTC.

V is TRBV5-1 and J is TRBJ1-2, with D unclear. V was pared by 4 bases and J by 2 bases, with 6 bases between. There are 12 residues in the CDR3. Germline lookup yields CDR1 SGHRS and CDR2 YFSETQ. For the CDR3, the DNA is TGCGCCAGCAGCACTCTAAACTATGGCTACACCTTC. Protein product: CASSTLNYGYTF.

This clone showed up just a few times. V usage is TRBV7-9 and J usage is TRBJ1-1; 9 positions match TRBD1. Trimming took 6 bases from V and 1 from J; bases not matched to a gene: 6. Germline lookup yields CDR1 SEHNR and CDR2 FQNEAQ (reference sequence). The length of the CDR3 is 15 residues. Here the CDR3 reads CASSSRTGANTEAFF. DNA for the CDR3: TGTGCCAGCAGTTCCCGGACAGGGGCGAACACTGAAGCTTTCTTT. The full variable domain, rest sourced from reference TRBV7-9 and TRBJ1-1, is DTGVSQNPRHKITKRGQNVTFRCDPISEHNRLYWYRQTLGQGPEFLTYFQNEAQLEKSRLLSDRFSAERPKGSFSTLEIQRTEQGDSAMYLCASSSRTGANTEAFFGQGTRLTVV.

This rearrangement joins TRBV19 to TRBJ1-3; 12 bases fit TRBD1. V gave up 7 bases and J gave up 0 bases; unmatched junction bases: 13. Germline CDR1 LNHDA, CDR2 SQIVND (reference sequence). The CDR3 is 19 residues long. The CDR3 is CASTPRGQGALGSGNTIYF. CDR3 sequence (DNA): TGTGCCAGTACCCCTCGGGGACAGGGGGCCTTGGGCTCTGGAAACACCATATATTTT.

The chain employs TRBV4-1 and TRBJ1-1; 8 bases map to TRBD1. The length of the CDR3 is 15 residues. The V gene's germline CDR1 is MGHRA and CDR2 YSYEKL. Unmatched junction bases numbered 8, after V lost 4 bases and J lost 4 bases. CDR3 DNA: TGCGCCAGCAGCCGGAACAGGGGGACAGCCACTGAAGCTTTCTTT. Residues: CASSRNRGTATEAFF.

The rearrangement uses TRBV4-3 and TRBJ1-2; the D is unclear. The V end lost 1 base, the J end lost 4 bases, and 13 bases lay between the germline ends. CDR1 and CDR2 (germline): LGHNA, YSLEER. The CDR3 consists of 15 residues. This CDR3 reads CASSQGIEASYGYTF. The CDR3 DNA follows: TGCGCCAGCAGCCAAGGCATTGAGGCTTCCTATGGCTACACCTTC.

The count of this clone is one. The rearrangement joins TRBV2 to TRBJ2-3, with 7 bases that match TRBD1. CDR1 is SNHLY, CDR2 FYNNEI, per germline. V was clipped by 8 bases and J by 4 bases; unmatched bases: 9. This CDR3 contains 14 residues. The CDR3 sequence: CASPRDSNSDTQYF. Here the CDR3 DNA reads TGTGCCAGCCCCCGGGACAGCAATTCAGATACGCAGTATTTT.

The J gene is TRBJ1-4, the V gene TRBV28; D unclear. V was shortened by 5 bases and J by 4 bases, with 14 bases between the two germline ends. The CDR3 runs 15 residues. Germline lookup yields CDR1 MDHEN and CDR2 SYDVKM. CDR3 amino acids: CASSPWEALNEKLFF. The CDR3 DNA sequence: TGTGCCAGCAGTCCCTGGGAGGCGCTTAATGAAAAACTGTTTTTT.

This clone was seen a handful of times. The V gene is TRBV7-2, the J gene TRBJ1-5; weak D call: TRBD1 (5 bases). Trimming removed 2 bases at V and 0 bases at J, with 11 bases between. This CDR3 region has 16 residues. CDR1 and CDR2 (germline): SGHTA, FQGNSA. CDR3 nucleotides: TGTGCCAGCAGCTTACTATTGACAGCTAGCAATCAGCCCCAGCATTTT. This codes for CASSLLLTASNQPQHF. The full variable domain, in which reference TRBV7-2 and TRBJ1-5 provide the parts outside the CDR3, is GAGVSQSPSNKVTEKGKDVELRCDPISGHTALYWYRQSLGQGLEFLIYFQGNSAPDKSGLPSDRFSAERTGGSVSTLTIQRTQQEDSAVYLCASSLLLTASNQPQHFGDGTRLSIL.

This chain connects TRBV13 to TRBJ2-7; TRBD1 is a possible D gene (6 bases). CDR3 length: 13 residues. V dropped 0 bases and J dropped 5 bases, with 8 bases sitting between them. Germline V CDR1 and CDR2: PRHDT, FYEKMQ (reference sequence). CDR3 loop: CASSLGGAHEQYF. The CDR3 region has the DNA TGTGCCAGCAGCTTAGGGGGGGCCCACGAGCAGTACTTC.